The clone carrying this T cell receptor beta chain was seen a few times. Its matching antigen is unknown. This sample was included in a study of cytomegalovirus exposure and HLA in healthy donors. PCR involved 60 Vbeta and 13 Jbeta primers. Repertoires were generated with immunoSEQ multiplex PCR, while TCRdb's copy carries only in-frame clones and drops some. This sample has nearly 65,000 clones, with approximately 73% found just once. General study points: In a later analysis, V- and J-gene trimming of beta chains associated with a DCLRE1C missense variant, replicated independently. TCR association rates varied by HLA locus in a later analysis, with DRB1 highest and HLA-C lowest. Rarity characterized most TCR sequences, yet some public TCRs appeared in many donors.

The CDR3 runs 14 residues. The V and J ends lost 5 bases and 4 bases respectively, with 14 bases between them. Germline V gene sequence: CDR1 LNHDA, CDR2 SQIVND (reference sequence). The chain combines TRBV19 with TRBJ1-1; tentative D call: TRBD1 (5 bases). The sequenced sample consisted of PBMCs. This clonotype was obtained from a man aged 45-65 years in good health and CMV-seronegative. The CDR3 DNA reads TGTGCCAGTAGTCCCCGGCGGGGCAGCACTGAAGCTTTCTTT. It is translated as CASSPRRGSTEAFF.